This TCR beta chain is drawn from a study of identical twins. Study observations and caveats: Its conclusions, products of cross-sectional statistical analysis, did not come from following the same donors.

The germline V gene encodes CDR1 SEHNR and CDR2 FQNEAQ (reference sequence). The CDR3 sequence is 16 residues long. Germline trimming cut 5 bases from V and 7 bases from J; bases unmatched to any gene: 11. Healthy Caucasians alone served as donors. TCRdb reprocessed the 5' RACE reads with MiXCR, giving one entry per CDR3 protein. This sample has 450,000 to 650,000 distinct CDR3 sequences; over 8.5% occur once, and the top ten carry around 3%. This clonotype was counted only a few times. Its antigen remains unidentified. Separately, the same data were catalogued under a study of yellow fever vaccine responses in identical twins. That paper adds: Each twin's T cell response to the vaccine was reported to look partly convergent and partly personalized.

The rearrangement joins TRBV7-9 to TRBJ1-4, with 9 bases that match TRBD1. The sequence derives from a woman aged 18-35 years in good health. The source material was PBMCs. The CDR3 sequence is CASSDYRGLRVEKLFF. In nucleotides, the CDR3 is TGTGCCAGCAGCGACTACAGGGGGCTGAGGGTTGAAAAACTGTTTTTT.